These 18 T cell receptor beta chains were all obtained from the same sample, sequenced in a study of response to subunit inactivated influenza vaccine. TCRdb independently ran MiXCR on the RT-PCR reads; one entry per CDR3 protein. The sample lists fewer than 700,000 distinct CDR3 sequences, over 10% seen once, with around 13% in the top ten. The material was PBMCs from blood, obtained roughly 47 days after vaccination. These receptors were obtained from a man in his fifties who received an inactivated influenza vaccine.

This chain connects TRBV6-1 to TRBJ2-7; D is uncertain. V lost 5 bases to trimming and J lost 0 bases, with 17 bases between them. The CDR3 has 16 amino acids. The germline V gene encodes CDR1 MNHNS and CDR2 SASEGT. The CDR3 nucleotides read TGTGCCAGCAGTCCCATAGGGTATTCATCCTCCTACGAGCAGTACTTC. This gives the protein CASSPIGYSSSYEQYF.

The table lists this clonotype with a few counts. The V call is TRBV12-3 or TRBV12-4, the J call TRBJ1-4; the match to TRBD1 covers 7 bases. The CDR3 is made up of 14 amino acids. J gave up 6 bases and V 5 bases, and 6 bases lay outside the gene matches. CDR3 coding DNA: TGTGCCAGCAGTCCCAGGGGGGTTCATGAAAAACTGTTTTTT. Translating it yields CASSPRGVHEKLFF.

This clonotype has a handful of counts. Mismatch with germline at one junction end may stem from a read error. The rearrangement links TRBV24-1 to TRBJ2-1; no firm D call. The germline gives CDR1 KGHDR, CDR2 SFDVKD. This CDR3 comprises 15 residues. For the CDR3, the DNA is TGTGCCACCTCCGCCGGGCACGCCTCCGACAATGAGCAGTTCTTC. Amino acids: CATSAGHASDNEQFF.

The table lists this clonotype with many counts. The chain combines TRBV6-1 with TRBJ1-5, with TRBD1 matching over 9 bases. The CDR3 runs 13 residues. V was clipped by 5 bases and J by 9 bases; unmatched bases: 5. Per the germline V gene, CDR1 is MNHNS and CDR2 is SASEGT. Written as DNA, the CDR3 is TGTGCCAGCAGTCAAGACAGGGGGAGGCCCCAGCATTTT. Translation gives CASSQDRGRPQHF.

The chain is built from TRBV5-1 and TRBJ2-1; the D call may be TRBD1 or TRBD2 (5 bases each). Between the trimmed V and J ends, which lost 0 bases and 9 bases, there was a span of 13 bases. Germline V gene sequence: CDR1 SGHRS, CDR2 YFSETQ. The CDR3 runs to 14 residues. The CDR3 nucleotides read TGCGCCAGCAGCTTGGCCGGGTCAGGGACTGAGCAGTTCTTC. This sequence encodes CASSLAGSGTEQFF. Full variable domain (rest looked up from reference TRBV5-1 and TRBJ2-1): KAGVTQTPRYLIKTRGQQVTLSCSPISGHRSVSWYQQTPGQGLQFLFEYFSETQRNKGNFPGRFSGRQFSNSRSEMNVSTLELGDSALYLCASSLAGSGTEQFFGPGTRLTVL.

The V call is TRBV3-1, the J call TRBJ2-7, with D tentatively TRBD2 (5 bases). The CDR3 covers 15 residues. Germline V gives CDR1 LGHDT, CDR2 YNNKEL (reference sequence). V gave up 4 bases and J gave up 1 base, with 14 bases separating them. CDR3 DNA sequence: TGTGCCAGCAGCCCGGGGAGAATTTATTCCTACGAGCAGTACTTC. Its protein product is CASSPGRIYSYEQYF.

This clonotype came up a few times. V and J are TRBV10-3 and TRBJ1-2; tentative D call: TRBD1 (5 bases). Germline V gene lookup returns CDR1 ENHRY and CDR2 SYGVKD. The CDR3 loop spans 13 amino acids. V was shortened by 7 bases and J by 5 bases, with 14 bases between the two germline ends. CDR3 sequence: CAITQGRLYGYTF. The CDR3 nucleotides read TGTGCCATCACTCAGGGTAGACTGTATGGCTACACCTTC.

The gene calls are TRBV6-5 and TRBJ2-7; D remains unclear. The germline V gene encodes CDR1 MNHEY and CDR2 SVGAGI. CDR3 length: 14 residues. Between the trimmed V and J ends, which lost 0 bases and 3 bases, there was a span of 9 bases. DNA for the CDR3: TGTGCCAGCAGTTACTCGCAACTAAACTACGAGCAGTACTTC. Its protein product is CASSYSQLNYEQYF.

This clonotype appeared many times. V and J are TRBV5-1 and TRBJ2-5, with no clear D. CDR3 length: 14 residues. Trimming shortened V by 0 bases and J by 2 bases, and 8 bases separated the two germline ends. The germline V gene has CDR1 SGHRS and CDR2 YFSETQ. As DNA, the CDR3 is TGCGCCAGCAGCTTGGTAGGGTTTCAAGAGACCCAGTACTTC. Amino acids: CASSLVGFQETQYF.

Ten or more counts support this clonotype. CDR3 in amino acids: CASSFTWTSGARSGSYNEQFF. Written as DNA, the CDR3 is TGTGCCAGCAGTTTCACTTGGACTAGCGGGGCCCGTTCGGGCTCCTACAATGAGCAGTTCTTC. The chain recombines TRBV12-3 or TRBV12-4 with TRBJ2-1, with 12 bases fitting TRBD2. J gave up 0 bases and V 3 bases, and 15 bases lay outside the gene matches. The CDR3 is 21 amino acids.

In this sample, this clonotype turned up a few times. Germline is not matched at one junction end, which may reflect a read error. This chain uses TRBV7-2 with TRBJ2-4, with 12 nucleotides matching TRBD2. The CDR3 sequence is 14 residues long. Germline CDR1 SGHTA, CDR2 FQGNSA. CDR3 sequence: CASSLELAGGQSNF. The CDR3 coding sequence is TGTGCCAGCAGCTTAGAACTAGCGGGGGGTCAATCGAACTTC.

This chain uses TRBV29-1 with TRBJ1-2, with TRBD1 matching over 10 bases. CDR3 size: 14 residues. The ends lost 1 base at V and 3 bases at J; junction bases unmatched: 2. CDR1 SQVTM and CDR2 ANQGSEA come from the germline V gene. The CDR3 DNA follows: TGCAGCGTTGAAGCCGGGACAGGGGACTATGGCTACACCTTC. Protein sequence: CSVEAGTGDYGYTF.

V is TRBV19 and J is TRBJ2-5; D is possibly TRBD1 (6 bases). Germline V gene data show CDR1 as LNHDA and CDR2 as SQIVND (reference sequence). V was clipped by 6 bases and J by 4 bases, with 21 bases between them. CDR3 size: 16 residues. The CDR3 DNA reads TGTGCCAGTAGCGGCAGGGGACGGCTACCCCTAGAGACCCAGTACTTC. This gives the protein CASSGRGRLPLETQYF.

This clonotype has a handful of counts. The rearrangement links TRBV29-1 to TRBJ2-7; 7 positions match TRBD2. Germline V gene sequence: CDR1 SQVTM, CDR2 ANQGSEA. J gave up 5 bases and V 4 bases, and 2 bases lay outside the gene matches. CDR3 length: 11 amino acids. Written as DNA, the CDR3 is TGCAGCGTTGCTGGACTAGACGAGCAGTACTTC. It codes for CSVAGLDEQYF.

The chain links TRBV28 to TRBJ2-2; 9 positions agree with TRBD1. The germline V gene encodes CDR1 MDHEN and CDR2 SYDVKM. The trim removed 6 bases at V and 7 bases at J, leaving 12 bases unmatched. CDR3 length: 16 residues. CDR3 in amino acids: CASSRTGTGLVGELFF. The CDR3, as DNA: TGTGCCAGCAGCCGTACCGGGACAGGGTTGGTCGGGGAGCTGTTTTTT.

The rearrangement uses TRBV7-2 and TRBJ2-2; 7 nucleotides agree with TRBD2. The J segment lost 4 bases and the V segment lost 5 bases, leaving 7 bases of the junction unmatched. There are 15 residues in the CDR3. Per the germline V gene, CDR1 is SGHTA and CDR2 is FQGNSA. The CDR3 is CASSANTGGTGELFF. Here the CDR3 DNA reads TGTGCCAGCAGCGCTAATACGGGGGGCACCGGGGAGCTGTTTTTT.

The V gene is TRBV7-8, the J gene TRBJ2-3, with 7 bases identical to TRBD1. This CDR3 has 14 residues. Germline values: CDR1 SGHVS, CDR2 FQNEAQ. The V and J ends lost 2 bases and 7 bases, in that order; junction bases with no gene match: 6. In DNA, the CDR3 is TGTGCCAGCAGCTTACGACAGGGAGTGTATACGCAGTATTTT. It specifies CASSLRQGVYTQYF.

The V gene is TRBV18, the J gene TRBJ2-6; D is undetermined. The germline V gene has CDR1 KGHSH and CDR2 LQKENI. The germline V and J ends were trimmed by 4 bases and 0 bases, with 13 bases remaining between them. This CDR3 has 17 amino acids. The CDR3 here is CASSLYGRTSGANVLTF. CDR3 in DNA: TGTGCCAGCTCACTATACGGACGGACCTCTGGGGCCAACGTCCTGACTTTC. Using reference TRBV18 and TRBJ2-6 for the parts outside the CDR3, the full variable domain is NAGVMQNPRHLVRRRGQEARLRCSPMKGHSHVYWYRQLPEEGLKFMVYLQKENIIDESGMPKERFSAEFPKEGPSILRIQQVVRGDSAAYFCASSLYGRTSGANVLTFGAGSRLTVL.